A single sample gave rise to the 27 T cell receptor beta chains below, sequenced in a study of spatial heterogeneity in lung cancer (dated by TCRdb to about 2019). Library preparation employed 5' RACE. Instrument on record: NextSeq 500. The public reads were reanalyzed by TCRdb: fastp trimming at Q25, MiXCR alignment, in-frame beta chains only. Rows are unified per CDR3 protein, each entry keeping the most common DNA and genes. The sample profile shows 6,600 or so distinct CDR3 sequences; 5% to 7% of them were found once. The top ten clones comprise approximately 10% of the sample. Taken with the paper, the label for time point translates to: sample taken at primary tumor resection. For TCR sequencing, whole RNA was extracted from tumor and nontumor lung tissue, or from cryopreserved PBMC samples, and no cell sorting was done. Sequenced here: normal lung tissue next to the tumor, sampled at surgery. The receptors were sampled from a female donor with early-stage non-small cell lung cancer.

In its sample, this clonotype is medium-sized. The germline gene is not matched at one end of the junction; a read error may be the cause. This beta chain slipped into a library made for alpha chains as a stray read, so its size is not meaningful. The V and J genes are TRBV5-1 and TRBJ1-1; unclear D gene. Germline V lookup: CDR1 SGHRS, CDR2 YFSETQ. The CDR3 spans 15 residues. The CDR3 sequence is CASSLVPEGGTEAFF. CDR3 in DNA: TGCGCTAGCAGCTTGGTCCCTGAGGGAGGCACTGAAGCTTTCTTT.

This clonotype showed up just a few times. Because this beta chain is a stray read in a library intended to capture alpha chains, its abundance should not be given much weight. J is TRBJ2-1 and V is TRBV6-2 or TRBV6-3, with TRBD1 matching 7 bases. The trim removed 10 bases at V and 5 bases at J, leaving 11 bases unmatched. The CDR3 is 14 amino acids. Germline lookup yields CDR1 MNHEY and CDR2 SVGEGT. In DNA, the CDR3 is TGTGCCAACAGAAGGACAGGAGAACACAATGAGCAGTTCTTC. Translation: CANRRTGEHNEQFF.

This clonotype occurred a few times. This beta chain is a stray read from a library made for alpha chains; its abundance is not meaningful. This chain links TRBV27 with TRBJ2-2; no definite D call. CDR3 length: 13 residues. Germline values: CDR1 MNHEY, CDR2 SMNVEV (reference sequence). Deletions cut 1 base from V and 7 bases from J, with 7 bases between. The CDR3 sequence: CASSLWPSGELFF. The CDR3 DNA sequence: TGTGCCAGCAGTTTATGGCCTAGCGGGGAGCTGTTTTTT.

This clonotype was recorded at least ten times. Being off target in a library aimed at alpha chains, this beta chain has a size of little meaning. The chain is built from TRBV7-9 and TRBJ1-1; tentative D call: TRBD1 (5 bases). The CDR3 loop spans 14 amino acids. V lost 5 bases and J 0 bases, leaving 10 bases between the germline ends. Germline V CDR1 and CDR2: SEHNR, FQNEAQ (reference sequence). CDR3 in DNA: TGTGCCAGCAGCCCCCGGACACTGAACACTGAAGCTTTCTTT. Residues: CASSPRTLNTEAFF.

At least ten counts were recorded for this clonotype. Found in a library prepared for alpha chains, this beta chain is an off-target read, and its abundance has little meaning. The chain is built from TRBV18 and TRBJ1-1; no clear D. The CDR3 extends over 15 amino acids. Germline V gives CDR1 KGHSH, CDR2 LQKENI. Trimming took 3 bases from V and 4 from J, leaving 15 bases between them. The CDR3: CASSPTGRAGTEAFF. The CDR3 DNA follows: TGTGCCAGCTCACCGACGGGGAGGGCTGGCACTGAAGCTTTCTTT.

By share, this clonotype ranks as medium-sized. The library was prepared for alpha chains; this beta chain is a stray read, so its frequency means little. The gene calls are TRBV5-1 and TRBJ2-5, with TRBD2 matching over 14 bases. V trimming: 0 bases; J trimming: 2 bases; junction bases outside the gene matches: 6. The CDR3 runs 18 residues. Germline assignment: CDR1 SGHRS and CDR2 YFSETQ. CDR3 sequence (DNA): TGCGCCAGCAGCTTGGTTGGGACTAGCGGGAGTGGGCAAGAGACCCAGTACTTC. Translation: CASSLVGTSGSGQETQYF.

By proportion, this clonotype is medium-sized (0.01 to 0.1%). A library prepared for alpha chains yielded this beta chain as an off-target read; its size is of little meaning. V is TRBV13 and J is TRBJ2-7; 8 positions agree with TRBD2. The CDR3 loop spans 14 amino acids. Germline V gene data show CDR1 as PRHDT and CDR2 as FYEKMQ (reference sequence). J gave up 0 bases and V 3 bases, and 1 base lay outside the gene matches. In nucleotides, the CDR3 is TGTGCCAGCAGCTTGAGCGGGAGCTCCTACGAGCAGTACTTC. Its protein product is CASSLSGSSYEQYF.

In this sample, this clonotype is medium-sized. This beta chain appears as a stray read in a library generated for alpha chains; its size is not informative. This chain joins TRBV30 and TRBJ2-7; D ambiguous. The V gene lost 3 bases and the J gene lost 4 bases, with 7 bases spanning the gap. The V gene's germline CDR1 is GTSNPN and CDR2 SVGIG (reference sequence). The CDR3 spans 11 residues. CDR3 in amino acids: CAWRDGYEQYF. DNA for the CDR3: TGTGCCTGGAGGGACGGTTACGAGCAGTACTTC.

This clonotype appeared many times. This beta chain turned up in a library designed for alpha chains; as an off-target read, its abundance says little. V usage is TRBV5-1 and J usage is TRBJ2-7, with TRBD1 as a possible D gene (5 bases). Germline loops: CDR1 SGHRS, CDR2 YFSETQ. This CDR3 is 15 amino acids long. V gave up 1 base and J gave up 3 bases, with 14 bases separating them. In DNA form, the CDR3 reads TGCGCCAGCAGCTTGAGTGGGGCGAGTATCTACGAGCAGTACTTC. It yields the protein CASSLSGASIYEQYF.

This clonotype was recorded at least ten times. With the library built for alpha chains, this beta chain is off target and its frequency is not meaningful. The chain employs TRBV7-9 and TRBJ1-5, with TRBD1 matching 7 bases. This CDR3 has 16 residues. The V and J ends lost 2 bases and 6 bases, in that order; junction bases with no gene match: 10. In germline, CDR1 is SEHNR, CDR2 FQNEAQ (reference sequence). CDR3 protein: CASSLTVTGPGQPQHF. The CDR3 DNA follows: TGTGCCAGCAGCTTAACGGTGACAGGGCCCGGTCAGCCCCAGCATTTT.

Notes on this clonotype: The library was built for alpha chains, so this beta chain is an off-target read and its size means little. The rearrangement joins TRBV10-2 to TRBJ2-5; no reliable D call. CDR1 WSHSY and CDR2 SAAADI come from the germline V gene. V was trimmed by 6 bases and J by 1 base, leaving 9 bases between them. The CDR3 covers 13 residues. The CDR3 protein is CASSDLLQETQYF. The DNA for the CDR3 is TGCGCCAGCAGCGACCTCCTCCAAGAGACCCAGTACTTC.

This clonotype is classed as medium-sized. This beta chain represents an off-target read in a library built for alpha chains; its size is of limited meaning. V gene TRBV3-1 combines with J gene TRBJ2-7, with 11 bases matching TRBD2. The CDR3 is made up of 14 amino acids. Germline V gene sequence: CDR1 LGHDT, CDR2 YNNKEL (reference sequence). V was clipped by 3 bases and J by 5 bases; unmatched bases: 3. Here the CDR3 DNA reads TGTGCCAGCAGCCAGGCTAGCGGGAGGAACGAGCAGTACTTC. Translating it yields CASSQASGRNEQYF.

By sample fraction, this clonotype is medium-sized. Because the library targeted alpha chains, this beta chain is an off-target read whose size means little. The genes are TRBV11-2 and TRBJ2-1; no definite D call. Germline assignment: CDR1 SGHAT and CDR2 FQNNGV. The CDR3 is made up of 15 amino acids. Trimming removed 5 bases from V and 0 bases from J, with 11 bases in between. As DNA, the CDR3 is TGTGCCAGCAGCCTTAGCCTAAGCTCCTACAATGAGCAGTTCTTC. This encodes CASSLSLSSYNEQFF.

By share, this clonotype ranks as medium-sized. Since it is a stray read in a library aimed at alpha chains, this beta chain has a size that is not meaningful. This sequence joins TRBV28 and TRBJ2-1; 13 bases map to TRBD2. Germline-derived CDR1 and CDR2 are MDHEN and SYDVKM. The CDR3 covers 15 residues. The trim removed 6 bases at V and 9 bases at J, leaving 8 bases unmatched. This CDR3 reads CASRTTSGRAFEQFF. CDR3 DNA: TGTGCCAGCAGAACAACTAGCGGGAGGGCCTTTGAGCAGTTCTTC.

This clonotype qualifies as medium-sized (0.01 to 0.1%). Because the library targeted alpha chains, this beta chain is an off-target read whose size means little. The chain joins TRBV19 to TRBJ2-3; 12 bases fit TRBD2. CDR1 LNHDA and CDR2 SQIVND come from the germline V gene (reference sequence). Trimming cost V 3 bases and J 6 bases; bases outside gene matches: 4. This CDR3 has 15 amino acids. In DNA, the CDR3 is TGTGCCAGTAGTATGACTAGCGGGAGTTATGATACGCAGTATTTT. Its protein product is CASSMTSGSYDTQYF.

This clonotype was observed many times. This beta chain came through as a stray read in a library set up for alpha chains, and its size says little. The rearrangement joins TRBV11-2 to TRBJ1-1; TRBD1 is a possible D gene (6 bases). Trimming took off 5 bases at V and 4 bases at J, with 14 bases between the two ends. The CDR3 is 14 residues long. Per germline, CDR1 SGHAT and CDR2 FQNNGV. CDR3 nucleotides: TGTGCCAGCAGCCCCGGGGGCTTAGGCACTGAAGCTTTCTTT. Translation: CASSPGGLGTEAFF.

This clonotype appeared many times. The library was prepared for alpha chains; this beta chain is a stray read, so its frequency means little. V usage is TRBV5-1 and J usage is TRBJ2-7; 8 bases are a match to TRBD2. From germline, CDR1 is SGHRS and CDR2 YFSETQ. V trimming: 3 bases; J trimming: 0 bases; junction bases outside the gene matches: 8. This CDR3 comprises 16 residues. CDR3: CASSSSLAGHSYEQYF. The CDR3 bases are TGCGCCAGCAGCTCCTCTCTAGCGGGCCACTCCTACGAGCAGTACTTC.

By its share, this clonotype is medium-sized. This beta chain was picked up by a library intended for alpha chains and is off target, so its count carries little meaning. The J gene is TRBJ2-7, the V gene TRBV28; 8 positions match TRBD1. This CDR3 spans 15 amino acids. The V gene's germline CDR1 is MDHEN and CDR2 SYDVKM. With V trimmed by 6 bases and J by 4 bases, 11 bases remained unmatched. CDR3 amino acids: CASSLTATGGYEQYF. CDR3 nucleotides: TGTGCCAGCAGCCTCACTGCTACAGGGGGGTACGAGCAGTACTTC.

This clonotype was seen many times. The library was prepared for alpha chains; this beta chain is a stray read, so its frequency means little. This chain joins TRBV5-4 and TRBJ2-4, with D possibly being TRBD1 (5 bases). Germline V gene data show CDR1 as SGHNT and CDR2 as YYREEE (reference sequence). The CDR3 spans 16 residues. Trimming cost V 1 base and J 2 bases, with 13 bases left between them. CDR3 in DNA: TGTGCCAGCAGCTTGCAGGGTAGAATTACCAAAAACATTCAGTACTTC. Translating it yields CASSLQGRITKNIQYF.

This clonotype is judged medium-sized (0.01 to 0.1%). Because this beta chain is a stray read in a library intended to capture alpha chains, its abundance should not be given much weight. This sequence joins TRBV20-1 and TRBJ1-5; unclear D gene. This CDR3 has 13 residues. Germline V gives CDR1 DFQATT, CDR2 SNEGSKA (reference sequence). V was trimmed by 2 bases and J by 3 bases, leaving 8 bases between them. The CDR3 is CSARHSLNQPQHF. The CDR3 DNA reads as TGCAGTGCTAGACACAGTCTCAATCAGCCCCAGCATTTT.

Many counts were recorded for this clonotype. Little can be read into the size of this beta chain, an off-target read in a library designed for alpha chains. V and J are TRBV29-1 and TRBJ2-7; 7 positions match TRBD2. Germline V CDR1 and CDR2: SQVTM, ANQGSEA. The length of the CDR3 is 12 residues. V shed 4 bases and J 4 bases; nucleotides not matched to a gene: 4. This CDR3 is CSVGISGYEQYF. Here the CDR3 DNA reads TGCAGCGTTGGGATTAGCGGGTACGAGCAGTACTTC.

This clonotype showed up many times. This beta chain is an off-target read within a library intended for alpha chains, so its frequency means little. The V call is TRBV6-1, the J call TRBJ2-2, with 7 bases aligning to TRBD2. V was pared by 4 bases and J by 3 bases, with 8 bases of the junction left unmatched. CDR3 length: 16 amino acids. Germline CDR1 is MNHNS and CDR2 is SASEGT. The CDR3 nucleotides are TGTGCCAGCAGTGCCGTGCTAGCGGCTTACACCGGGGAGCTGTTTTTT. Translating gives CASSAVLAAYTGELFF.

This clonotype was picked up many times. This beta chain represents an off-target read in a library built for alpha chains; its size is of limited meaning. The V call is TRBV5-1, the J call TRBJ2-1; 8 bases are shared with TRBD2. In germline, CDR1 is SGHRS, CDR2 YFSETQ. CDR3 length: 15 residues. V was clipped by 6 bases and J by 7 bases; unmatched bases: 12. The CDR3 region has the DNA TGCGCCAGCACCCCCAGCGGGAGCGTTGGAAATGAGCAGTTCTTC. This sequence encodes CASTPSGSVGNEQFF.

Regarding this clonotype: As the CDR3 is not closed by the conserved phenylalanine or tryptophan, this likely results from a read error. This beta chain was picked up by a library intended for alpha chains and is off target, so its count carries little meaning. The chain links TRBV27 to TRBJ1-5; possible D gene TRBD1, 6 bases. Per germline, CDR1 MNHEY and CDR2 SMNVEV (reference sequence). V gave up 8 bases and J gave up 3 bases, with 17 bases separating them. The length of the CDR3 is 15 residues. The CDR3 loop is CASRTTGNPNQPQHL. As DNA, the CDR3 is TGTGCCAGCCGGACTACAGGGAATCCCAATCAGCCCCAGCATCTT.

Judged by abundance, this clonotype is medium-sized. Because the library targeted alpha chains, this beta chain is an off-target read whose size means little. The genes are TRBV5-1 and TRBJ2-1; D not resolved. Trimming removed 2 bases from V and 8 bases from J, with 8 bases in between. Germline V lookup: CDR1 SGHRS, CDR2 YFSETQ. The CDR3 extends over 12 amino acids. The CDR3 nucleotides are TGCGCCAGCAGCTTACCACTGGATGAGCAGTTCTTC. Translating gives CASSLPLDEQFF.

This clonotype was observed at least ten times. Within a library made for alpha chains, this beta chain is off target, and its count is uninformative. The chain carries TRBV7-2 and TRBJ2-3; 9 bases map to TRBD2. With V trimmed by 5 bases and J by 4 bases, 10 bases remained unmatched. The CDR3 extends over 16 amino acids. Germline V CDR1 and CDR2: SGHTA, FQGNSA. The CDR3 coding sequence is TGTGCCAGCAGCATGGGAAGCGGGAGGACCGCAGATACGCAGTATTTT. Its translation: CASSMGSGRTADTQYF.

Comments on this clonotype: One end of the junction varies from germline; a read error may be responsible. Since the library was made to target alpha chains, this beta chain is a stray read and its abundance is not meaningful. J is TRBJ2-1 and V is TRBV5-8; D possibly corresponds to TRBD1 (9 bases). The germline V gene encodes CDR1 SGHTS and CDR2 YDEGEE. The CDR3 contains 15 residues. CDR3 nucleotide sequence: TGTGCCGGCAGCGGGGGACAGGGAGTCTACAATGAGCAGTTCTTC. Translation: CAGSGGQGVYNEQFF. The full variable domain, completed using reference TRBV5-8 and TRBJ2-1, is EAGVTQSPTHLIKTRGQQATLRCSPISGHTSVYWYQQALGLGLQFLLWYDEGEERNRGNFPPRFSGRQFPNYSSELNVNALELEDSALYLCAGSGGQGVYNEQFFGPGTRLTVL.